This T cell receptor beta chain was sequenced in a study of T cell responses to AZD1222 COVID-19 vaccine. For the study at large: Whether given at about 4 or about 12 weeks, second doses were pooled.

This table comes from immunoSEQ multiplex PCR, and its TCRdb copy is limited to in-frame clones, with some not included. The sample has fewer than 300,000 clones, approximately 93% seen once; the top ten hold around 0.57%. The sample here was peripheral blood, taken on day 0 of AZD1222 vaccination. The sequence was collected from an adult in good health.

The CDR3, as DNA: TGTGCCAGCAGCCAAGAAGGCGGTCTGGATACGCAGTATTTT. Its translation is CASSQEGGLDTQYF. The genes are TRBV3-1 (or the pseudogene TRBV3-2) and TRBJ2-3; D is unresolved. The CDR3 sequence is 14 residues long. The germline CDR1 and CDR2 sequences are LGHDT and YNNKEL (reference sequence). The V and J ends lost 0 bases and 6 bases respectively, with 10 bases between them.